This record covers a single T cell receptor beta chain. The antigen it binds to is not known. Within one base of it there is no much larger clone, and no base qualities were kept. This entry belongs to a study of OX40 agonist ivuxolimab in advanced cancers. With respect to the entire study: Ivuxolimab was an agonistic, fully human IgG2 monoclonal antibody directed against OX40 (CD134), a costimulatory receptor. Intravenous ivuxolimab was administered to patients every 2 weeks at six dose levels: 0.01, 0.1, 0.3, 1.5, 3 and 10 mg/kg. Patients were allowed to have had prior anti-PD-1, anti-PD-L1 or anti-CTLA-4 therapy, and 40% to 45% of the dose-escalation patients had previously received checkpoint inhibitors. A male proportion of 75% to 85% and a mean age of about 60 years, ranging from 23 to 79, were recorded for the dose-escalation cohort. Peripheral TCRbeta sequencing aimed to test whether ivuxolimab altered TCR sequence diversity and caused clonal T-cell expansion. Partial responses were achieved by three dose-escalation patients, of whom one had hepatocellular carcinoma and two had cutaneous melanoma. The monotherapy dose-escalation portion (N ≈ 56 patients) of the phase I ivuxolimab trial is reported in the paper. Of the roughly 54 patients in dose escalation, some 20 had hepatocellular carcinoma, about 15 had melanoma, 9 had renal cell carcinoma and 9 had head and neck cancer.

Genomic DNA was extracted from sorted cells for sequencing of the TCRbeta CDR3 region. The immunoSEQ Assay was used to sequence the TCRbeta CDR3 regions. Imported from immuneACCESS, the table was reduced by TCRdb to in-frame sequences with V and J called. These copies leave out some clones; in studies compared against another copy, an unresolved V gene accounts for under half, and the cause of the remainder is not known. The sample includes under 70,000 clones, with 92% observed a single time. About 0.59% of the sample is held by the ten biggest clonotypes. Study-wide findings and limitations: At doses from 0.1 to 3.0 mg/kg, clonal expansion was seen in both CD4+ and CD8+ blood T cells between baseline and week 6. Partial responders in the 0.1-3.0 mg/kg groups had among the lowest normalized peripheral clonal expansion, especially among CD8+ T cells. After ivuxolimab, CD8+ T cells had more expanded clones than CD4+ T cells on average. Low levels of normalized T-cell clonal expansion were also seen in some patients who did not respond. Which antigens the clonally expanded peripheral T cells were specific for was not determined.

The germline V gene gives CDR1 as ENHRY and CDR2 as SYGVKD. The CDR3 holds 17 amino acids from the cysteine to the phenylalanine. Only the CDR3 DNA is retained, 51 bases long and in frame from the first base. Trimming costs V 6 bases and J 2 bases, and their ends lie 22 bases apart. The trial excluded patients who had a history of autoimmune disease or who were on systemic immunosuppression. Peripheral blood for TCR sequencing was collected from all dose cohorts at baseline, on cycle 4 day 1, and on cycle 7 day 1. Samples were obtained from an open-label, multicenter, first-in-human phase I dose-escalation trial of ivuxolimab. Adults with locally advanced or metastatic head and neck squamous cell, hepatocellular, melanoma or renal cell carcinoma were enrolled in the trial. Before TCR sequencing, CD4+ T cells and CD8+ T cells were sorted from peripheral blood as separate populations.

The rearranged chain carries TRBV10-3 and TRBJ1-2; the D gene is perhaps TRBD1, from 6 matching bases. The source is an adult with an advanced solid tumor such as melanoma, head and neck, liver or kidney cancer. The specimen comprised CD4+ or CD8+ T cells sorted from blood, sampled in a trial of the OX40 agonist ivuxolimab. The CDR3 in this case is CAISRRSGTSLNYGYTF. The DNA sequence is given as TGTGCCATCAGCCGGCGATCTGGGACAAGCTTAAACTATGGCTACACCTTC.